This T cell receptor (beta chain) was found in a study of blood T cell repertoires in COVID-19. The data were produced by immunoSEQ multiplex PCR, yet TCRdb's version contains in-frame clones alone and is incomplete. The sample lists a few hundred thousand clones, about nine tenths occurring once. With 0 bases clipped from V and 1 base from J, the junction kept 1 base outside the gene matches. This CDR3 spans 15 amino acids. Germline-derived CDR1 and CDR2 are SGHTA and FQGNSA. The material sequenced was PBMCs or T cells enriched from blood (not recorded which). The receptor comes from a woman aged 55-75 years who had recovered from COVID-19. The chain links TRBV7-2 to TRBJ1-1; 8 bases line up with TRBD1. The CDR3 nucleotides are TGTGCCAGCAGCTTAGCCGGGACAGGGAACACTGAAGCTTTCTTT. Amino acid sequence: CASSLAGTGNTEAFF. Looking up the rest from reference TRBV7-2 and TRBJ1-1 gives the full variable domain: GAGVSQSPSNKVTEKGKDVELRCDPISGHTALYWYRQSLGQGLEFLIYFQGNSAPDKSGLPSDRFSAERTGGSVSTLTIQRTQQEDSAVYLCASSLAGTGNTEAFFGQGTRLTVV.